Presented here are 22 T cell receptor beta chains from one specimen sequenced in a study of T cell clonality in common variable immunodeficiency. Repertoires were generated with immunoSEQ multiplex PCR, while TCRdb's copy carries only in-frame clones and drops some. The sample holds 50,000 to 60,000 clones, and no clone turns up only once. The sequencing sample was made of peripheral blood mononuclear cells. Receptors were obtained from a person between 18 and 75 years old in good health.

This clone has a count of ten or more. The read terminates 3 residues before the CDR3 end, so the remaining end is supplied by the germline J gene. V is TRBV7-8 and J is TRBJ1-2; the D is unclear. V lost 5 bases and J 0 bases, leaving 16 bases between the germline ends. CDR1 and CDR2 (germline): SGHVS, FQNEAQ. The CDR3 is 16 residues long. The CDR3 bases that were read are TGTGCCAGCAGCAAAGAGGGTGCACAGTCTAACTATGGC. Translated: CASSKEGAQSNYG. The complete CDR3 protein is CASSKEGAQSNYGYTF. Complete variable domain (other parts from reference TRBV7-8 and TRBJ1-2): GAGVSQSPRYKVAKRGQDVALRCDPISGHVSLFWYQQALGQGPEFLTYFQNEAQLDKSGLPSDRFFAERPEGSVSTLKIQRTQQEDSAVYLCASSKEGAQSNYGYTFGSGTRLTVV.

To note about this clone: The read falls 3 residues short of the CDR3 end, and the missing part is taken from the germline J gene. V is TRBV6-2 or TRBV6-3 and J is TRBJ2-3, with D tentatively TRBD1 (6 bases). The CDR3 is 13 residues long. Germline CDR1 and CDR2: MNHEY and SVGEGT. This chain's CDR3 is CAIQGEVNQPQYF. The CDR3 bases that were read are TGTGCCATACAGGGTGAGGTCAATCAGCCG.

For this clone: The read terminates 3 residues before the CDR3 end, so the remaining end is supplied by the germline J gene. The V call is TRBV7-6, the J call TRBJ1-6, with 9 bases lining up with TRBD1. The CDR3 contains 18 residues. Trimming cost V 5 bases and J 0 bases; bases outside gene matches: 8. Per germline, CDR1 SGHVS and CDR2 FNYEAQ. CDR3 bases read: TGTGCCAGCAGCGGCCGGGACAGGGAGAGCTCCTATAATTCACCC. Translating gives CASSGRDRESSYNSP. The full-length CDR3 reads as CASSGRDRESSYNSPLHF.

Many counts were recorded for this clone. One end of the junction is discordant with germline, which a read error may explain. Coverage ceases 3 residues before the CDR3 finishes, and the germline J gene fills in the end. The chain has TRBV4-2 and TRBJ2-1, with 8 bases identical to TRBD1. CDR3 length: 17 residues. Looked up from germline, CDR1 is LGHNA and CDR2 is YNFKEQ. The part of the CDR3 DNA that was read is TGCGCCAGCAGCCAAGATCTAGGGCAGGGGGCTCAGGGTGAG. This gives the protein CASSQDLGQGAQGE. The whole CDR3 protein is CASSQDLGQGAQGEQFF.

This clone was observed many times. The CDR3 extends 3 residues past the end of the read, so its final part is completed from the germline J gene. The rearrangement links TRBV5-1 to TRBJ1-1; TRBD1 agrees at 7 bases. Per germline, CDR1 SGHRS and CDR2 YFSETQ. V was clipped by 3 bases and J by 4 bases; unmatched bases: 3. The length of the CDR3 is 13 residues. This chain's CDR3 is CASSYRGATEAFF. Incomplete CDR3 DNA: TGCGCCAGCAGCTACAGGGGAGCCACTGAA. Variable domain in full (rest from reference TRBV5-1 and TRBJ1-1): KAGVTQTPRYLIKTRGQQVTLSCSPISGHRSVSWYQQTPGQGLQFLFEYFSETQRNKGNFPGRFSGRQFSNSRSEMNVSTLELGDSALYLCASSYRGATEAFFGQGTRLTVV.

This clone showed up many times. The read terminates 3 residues before the CDR3 end, so the remaining end is supplied by the germline J gene. The chain employs TRBV6-2 or TRBV6-3 and TRBJ2-3; D may be TRBD1 (5 bases). V was shortened by 7 bases and J by 3 bases, with 11 bases between the two germline ends. Per the germline V gene, CDR1 is MNHEY and CDR2 is SVGEGT. This CDR3 has 13 amino acids. The CDR3 DNA, read in part, is TGTGCCAGCAATCAGGGTAATACAGATACG. Residues: CASNQGNTDT. In full, the CDR3 reads CASNQGNTDTQYF.

In this sample, this clone turned up many times. Read sequence stops 3 residues before the CDR3 end, and the germline J gene provides the missing end. The chain is built from TRBV30 and TRBJ2-7; TRBD2 might be the D (6 bases). V was trimmed by 1 base and J by 2 bases, leaving 12 bases between them. CDR1 and CDR2 from the germline V gene are GTSNPN and SVGIG (reference sequence). This CDR3 has 14 residues. Here the CDR3 reads CAWSAPPGAYEQYF. The sequenced CDR3 bases are TGTGCCTGGAGTGCGCCCCCGGGGGCCTACGAG.

Regarding this clone: The read ends 3 residues before the CDR3 terminus; that terminus is restored from the germline J gene. The chain couples TRBV20-1 to TRBJ1-2, with D unclear. This CDR3 spans 13 amino acids. The germline V gene encodes CDR1 DFQATT and CDR2 SNEGSKA (reference sequence). CDR3 residues: CSARDTSGRGYTF. CDR3 bases read: TGCAGTGCTAGAGACACTAGCGGGAGGGGC.

This clone has ten or more counts. Coverage ceases 3 residues before the CDR3 finishes, and the germline J gene fills in the end. The J gene is TRBJ2-1, the V gene TRBV30, with D unclear. Germline CDR1 is GTSNPN and CDR2 is SVGIG (reference sequence). The CDR3 extends over 11 amino acids. V was trimmed by 2 bases and J by 5 bases, leaving 4 bases between them. CDR3 protein: CAWSQNNEQFF. CDR3 bases read: TGTGCCTGGAGTCAGAACAATGAG.

In this sample, this clone turned up many times. The read ends 3 residues early relative to the CDR3; the germline J gene fills the gap. The chain joins TRBV5-1 to TRBJ2-3; no clear D. The CDR3 spans 15 residues. Deletions cut 0 bases from V and 1 base from J, with 9 bases between. Germline loops: CDR1 SGHRS, CDR2 YFSETQ. CDR3 region: CASSLVSRGTDTQYF. Partial CDR3 DNA: TGCGCCAGCAGCTTGGTGTCTAGAGGCACAGATACG. The whole variable domain, remainder taken from reference TRBV5-1 and TRBJ2-3, is KAGVTQTPRYLIKTRGQQVTLSCSPISGHRSVSWYQQTPGQGLQFLFEYFSETQRNKGNFPGRFSGRQFSNSRSEMNVSTLELGDSALYLCASSLVSRGTDTQYFGPGTRLTVL.

Points on this clone: The sequenced fragment ends 3 residues before the CDR3 boundary, so the rest is inferred from the germline J gene. The chain has TRBV7-2 and TRBJ1-1, with D unresolved. Germline CDR1 is SGHTA and CDR2 is FQGNSA. This CDR3 region has 13 residues. Partial CDR3 DNA: TGTGCCAGCAGCTTAAACAGTGGAGAGACA. This translates into CASSLNSGET. The entire CDR3 is CASSLNSGETAFF.

This clone was recorded many times. With the read ending 3 residues before the CDR3 end, the germline J gene is used to fill in that end. The chain recombines TRBV7-2 with TRBJ2-7; 9 positions match TRBD1. Germline V gives CDR1 SGHTA, CDR2 FQGNSA. V shed 2 bases and J 4 bases; nucleotides not matched to a gene: 3. This CDR3 has 14 residues. This chain's CDR3 is CASSLRTGEYEQYF. CDR3 bases read: TGTGCCAGCAGCTTAAGGACAGGGGAATACGAG.

This clone was observed at least ten times. The CDR3 spells CSASSSGVVTGGELFF. Partial CDR3 DNA: TGCAGTGCTAGTAGTAGCGGGGTTGTAACGGGCGGGGAG. The rearrangement joins TRBV20-1 to TRBJ2-2, with 8 bases lining up with TRBD2. The sequenced fragment ends 3 residues before the CDR3 boundary, so the rest is inferred from the germline J gene. This CDR3 comprises 16 residues. Germline V gene lookup returns CDR1 DFQATT and CDR2 SNEGSKA (reference sequence). Trimming cost V 3 bases and J 7 bases; bases outside gene matches: 13.

About this clone itself: With the read ending 3 residues before the CDR3 end, the germline J gene is used to fill in that end. V gene TRBV6-2 or TRBV6-3 combines with J gene TRBJ2-4; possible D gene TRBD1, 5 bases. The CDR3 contains 12 residues. CDR1 is MNHEY, CDR2 SVGEGT, per germline. The chain's CDR3 is CASRQGAGAQYF. The covered CDR3 bases are TGTGCCAGCCGTCAAGGGGCAGGCGCT.

This clone has ten or more counts. The CDR3 goes on 3 residues after the read ends, and that part is filled in from the germline J gene. The genes are TRBV19 and TRBJ2-1; 7 nucleotides match TRBD2. Looked up from germline, CDR1 is LNHDA and CDR2 is SQIVND (reference sequence). The CDR3 runs to 15 residues. Unmatched junction bases numbered 11, after V lost 6 bases and J lost 6 bases. The CDR3 reads CASSPWAGDSNEQFF. CDR3 DNA (partial): TGTGCCAGTAGCCCCTGGGCGGGAGACTCCAATGAG.

This clone was detected ten times or more. The read stops 3 residues short of the end of the CDR3; the missing end is completed from the germline J gene. The rearrangement links TRBV7-2 to TRBJ1-4; 7 positions match TRBD1. This CDR3 spans 13 amino acids. V lost 5 bases, J lost 7 bases, and 4 bases stayed unmatched. CDR1 is SGHTA, CDR2 FQGNSA, per germline. The CDR3 reads CASSPRTGEKLFF. CDR3 DNA (partial): TGTGCCAGCAGCCCCCGGACAGGTGAAAAA.

In this sample, this clone turned up many times. Sequencing ends 3 residues short of the CDR3 end; the germline J gene provides the rest. V is TRBV5-1 and J is TRBJ2-7; 13 bases agree with TRBD2. Germline assignment: CDR1 SGHRS and CDR2 YFSETQ. The CDR3 is 17 amino acids. The V segment lost 4 bases and the J segment 3 bases; nucleotides outside the gene matches: 10. This CDR3 reads CASSLGTSGIRSYEQYF. CDR3 DNA, as far as it was read: TGCGCCAGCAGCCTCGGGACTAGCGGGATAAGGAGCTACGAG.

In regard to this clone: A much larger clone differs by one base, so this may be a read error. The CDR3 loop is CSARVLNQPQYF. The CDR3 DNA, read in part, is TGCAGTGCCAGGGTCCTCAATCAGCCG. The chain uses TRBV20-1 and TRBJ2-3; D might be TRBD1 (5 bases). The read is 3 residues too short to cover the CDR3 end, so that end is filled in from the germline J gene. The germline V gene has CDR1 DFQATT and CDR2 SNEGSKA (reference sequence). CDR3 length: 12 residues.

At least ten counts were recorded for this clone. The read gets to within 3 residues of the CDR3 end, and the germline J gene fills in the rest. The J gene is TRBJ2-4, the V gene TRBV19; 11 nucleotides match TRBD1. V trimming: 2 bases; J trimming: 7 bases; junction bases outside the gene matches: 10. This CDR3 region has 17 residues. Germline CDR1 is LNHDA and CDR2 is SQIVND (reference sequence). The CDR3 sequence: CASSISGTGGDRNIQYF. The DNA read from the CDR3 is TGTGCCAGTAGTATATCGGGGACAGGGGGGGACCGGAACATT.

This clone came up many times. The read finishes 3 residues shy of the CDR3 end, and the germline J gene is used to complete it. The chain has TRBV13 and TRBJ2-7; TRBD2 aligns across 14 bases. Per germline, CDR1 PRHDT and CDR2 FYEKMQ (reference sequence). The CDR3 sequence is 15 residues long. V was pared by 5 bases and J by 5 bases, with 5 bases of the junction left unmatched. The part of the CDR3 DNA that was read is TGTGCCAGCAGCACCCCGGGACTAGCGGGAGACGAG. Amino acids: CASSTPGLAGDE. The whole CDR3 protein is CASSTPGLAGDEQYF.

There are many counts of this clone. CDR3: CASSDTGGSYNEQFF. The sequenced CDR3 bases are TGTGCCAGCAGTGATACAGGGGGCTCCTACAATGAG. V gene TRBV6-4 combines with J gene TRBJ2-1; TRBD1 aligns across 8 bases. The CDR3 extends 3 residues past the end of the read, so its final part is completed from the germline J gene. Germline CDR1 reads MRHNA; CDR2 reads SNTAGT. V gave up 3 bases and J gave up 0 bases; unmatched junction bases: 1. The CDR3 runs 15 residues.

This clone showed up many times. The CDR3: CSARDFLAASTDTQYF. The part of the CDR3 DNA that was read is TGCAGTGCTAGAGATTTCCTAGCAGCTAGCACAGATACG. V is TRBV20-1 and J is TRBJ2-3; perhaps TRBD2 as D (5 bases). The CDR3 end lies 3 residues beyond the end of the read and is filled in from the germline J gene. Looked up from germline, CDR1 is DFQATT and CDR2 is SNEGSKA (reference sequence). The V gene lost 0 bases and the J gene lost 0 bases, with 13 bases spanning the gap. There are 16 residues in the CDR3.